Sequencing of this TCR beta chain was carried out in a study of shared clonotypes between healthy human individuals. Study information: Donor composition was a couple of women and three men, aged 18 to 49.

On this clone itself: Different DNA sequences within this sample yield the same CDR3.

The protocol was immunoSEQ multiplex PCR, while the TCRdb copy is restricted to in-frame clones and leaves out a portion. The sample records over 2,000,000 clones, around 93% being singletons. Germline V gene sequence: CDR1 MNHEY, CDR2 SMNVEV (reference sequence). The CDR3 runs to 11 residues. Trimming removed 4 bases from V and 4 bases from J, with 5 bases in between. The naive CD8 subset, CD45RO-negative cells positively selected for CCR7, excluded terminally differentiated effector memory CD45RA+ cells. The specimen was naive CD8+ T cells from PBMCs. This sequence originates from a man between 18 and 35 years old in good health. Some clones in this sample may be carry-over from other donors' samples. The J gene is TRBJ2-7, the V gene TRBV27; no definite D call. CDR3 coding DNA: TGTGCCAGCAGTTCCTTATACGAGCAGTACTTC. Its translation: CASSSLYEQYF.